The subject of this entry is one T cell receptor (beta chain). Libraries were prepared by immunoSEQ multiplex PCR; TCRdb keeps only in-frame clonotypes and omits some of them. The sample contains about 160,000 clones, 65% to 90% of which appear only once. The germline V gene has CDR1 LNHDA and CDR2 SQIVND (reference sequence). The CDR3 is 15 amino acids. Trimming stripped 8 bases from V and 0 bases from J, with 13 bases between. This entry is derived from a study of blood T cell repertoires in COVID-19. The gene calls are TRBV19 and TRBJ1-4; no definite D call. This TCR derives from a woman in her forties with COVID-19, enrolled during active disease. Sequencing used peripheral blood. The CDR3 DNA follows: TGTGCCAGTGCCCAGACATCTGCAACTAATGAAAAACTGTTTTTT. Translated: CASAQTSATNEKLFF.